The present T cell receptor (beta chain) was sequenced within a study of T cell repertoires in aging, cancer and after chemotherapy. The V segment lost 0 bases and the J segment 5 bases; nucleotides outside the gene matches: 12. This CDR3 spans 16 amino acids. CDR1 and CDR2 (germline): DFQATT, SNEGSKA (reference sequence). Amplification of TCR beta used genomic DNA extracted from peripheral blood. A mixed TRB-A/B primer pool amplified rearranged TRB by multiplex touch-down PCR. TCRdb re-analysed the multiplex PCR reads in MiXCR, keeping a single row per CDR3 protein. The table shows fewer than 15,000 distinct CDR3 sequences, with around a quarter occurring only once.

Source material: blood. The rearrangement uses TRBV20-1 and TRBJ2-7, with TRBD1 matching 8 bases. The clonotype originates from a human donor with a blood cancer. In DNA form, the CDR3 reads TGCAGTGCTAGAGATAGAGTACAGGGGGGAGGCAACGAGCAGTACTTC. Amino acids: CSARDRVQGGGNEQYF.